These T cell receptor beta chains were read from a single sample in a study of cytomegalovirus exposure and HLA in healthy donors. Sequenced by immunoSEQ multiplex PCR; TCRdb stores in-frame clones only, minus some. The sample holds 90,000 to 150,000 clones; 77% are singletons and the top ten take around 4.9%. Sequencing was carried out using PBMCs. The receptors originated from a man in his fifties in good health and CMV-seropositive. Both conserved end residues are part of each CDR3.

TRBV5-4 CASRAGGIDTEAFF
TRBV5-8 CASSGDSSLALHF
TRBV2 CASSAGTASYEQYF
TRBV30 CAWSTSGTGGVQPQHF
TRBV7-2 CASSSGQGAWGETQYF
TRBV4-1 CASSQGGTGVGSGNTIYF
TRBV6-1 CASSVAGHTNTGELFF
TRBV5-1 CASSWGQTNYGYTF
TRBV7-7 CASSPGTGNQETQYF
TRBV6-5 CASSPGTGGRSQYF
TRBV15 CATSRVQGSNQPQHF
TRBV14 CASSQGTDTEAFF
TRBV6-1 CASSEQGGQETQYF
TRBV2 CVSSEFAGQESYDQYF
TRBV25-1 CASSLGGRYEQYF
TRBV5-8 CASSFRGRDQPQHF
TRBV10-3 CAISVSGGEGEQYF
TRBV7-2 CASSHPDRAEQYF
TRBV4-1 CASSQDLVGAGWYF
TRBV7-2 CASSLYEVTEAFF
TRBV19 CASSTTGTGGNSPLHF
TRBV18 CASSPRWKTGSGYEQYF
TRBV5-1 CASSFLRQGATEAFF
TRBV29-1 CSVGEAGYEQYF
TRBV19 CASSPGTVAKNIQYF
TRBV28 CASSLPVPYEQYF
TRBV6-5 CASSFSRNTEAFF
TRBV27 CASSGTPSGANVLTF
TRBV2 CAKAGSQGSYNEQFF
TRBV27 CASSLQGDLSSPLHF
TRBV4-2 CASSQGPRFDEQFF
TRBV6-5 CASRFDRVGYGYTF